These T cell receptor beta chains were read from a single sample in a study of response to subunit inactivated influenza vaccine. Each CDR3 protein gets one entry after TCRdb re-called the RT-PCR reads with MiXCR. The data hold hundreds of thousands of distinct CDR3 sequences, with roughly 15% observed a single time. The sample consisted of PBMCs from blood, taken about 14 days before vaccination. Source of these receptors: a man aged 50 to 59 who received an inactivated influenza vaccine. The CDR3 runs from the conserved cysteine through the conserved F or W. The D gene is left open where the match is weak. Expanded clones are given a class, and other clones once, few, many or no size at all.

v_call	d_call	clone_size	j_call	cdr3_nt	cdr3_aa
TRBV6-2/TRBV6-3	NA	NA	TRBJ2-7	TGTGCCAGCAACTCCCTAGGACAGAGCTCCTACGAGCAGTACTTC	CASNSLGQSSYEQYF
TRBV12-3/TRBV12-4	TRBD1	few	TRBJ2-7	TGTGCCAGCAGTTTGTTGGCCGGGACAGGTCGCTACGAGCAGTACTTC	CASSLLAGTGRYEQYF
TRBV6-2/TRBV6-3	NA	few	TRBJ1-5	TGTGCCAGCAGTTACGCCGGACGGCCCCCCCAGCATTTT	CASSYAGRPPQHF
TRBV20-1	TRBD1	few	TRBJ2-7	TGCAGTGCTAACCCGGGACAGGGGGCTTACGAGCAGTACTTC	CSANPGQGAYEQYF
TRBV18	NA	few	TRBJ2-1	TGTGCCAGCTCGCCCATTTCAGACTCCTACAATGAGCAGTTCTTC	CASSPISDSYNEQFF
TRBV20-1	NA	many	TRBJ2-7	TGCAGTGCTAGAGACACGTTGGCGAACAACGAGCAGTACTTC	CSARDTLANNEQYF
TRBV20-1	NA	few	TRBJ1-1	TGCAGTGCCCCTGAGAGAGGGGGGAACACTGAAGCTTTCTTT	CSAPERGGNTEAFF
TRBV5-1	TRBD2	many	TRBJ2-7	TGCGCCAGCAGCTTGGGTCGTAGCGGGGTTCTCTACGAGCAGTACTTC	CASSLGRSGVLYEQYF
TRBV10-3	NA	few	TRBJ2-7	TGTGCCATCAGTGAGTCGACACAGAACGAGCAGTACTTC	CAISESTQNEQYF
TRBV29-1	TRBD1	NA	TRBJ1-2	TGCAGCGTGACGGGACAGGGCGGCTACACCTTC	CSVTGQGGYTF
TRBV27	NA	few	TRBJ2-1	TGTGCCAGCAGTGGCTGGAGTGGGTCCTACAATGAGCAGTTCTTC	CASSGWSGSYNEQFF
TRBV9	NA	few	TRBJ2-7	TGTGCCAGCAGCCCAGGGTATGGGCGGGACGAGCAGTACTTC	CASSPGYGRDEQYF
TRBV27	TRBD1	NA	TRBJ1-6	TGTGCCAGCAGTCAAGGACAGGGAATTTCACCCCTCCACTTT	CASSQGQGISPLHF
TRBV20-1	NA	NA	TRBJ1-5	TGCAGTGCTAGCACAGGCAATCAGCCCCAGCATTTT	CSASTGNQPQHF
TRBV9	NA	few	TRBJ2-1	TGTGCCAGCAGCCCCCTAAGCGCAGCCCAAGGGCAGTTCTTC	CASSPLSAAQGQFF
TRBV7-2	NA	few	TRBJ2-1	TGTGCCAGCAGCTTAGCGCCGGGCTCCTACAATGAGCAGTTCTTC	CASSLAPGSYNEQFF